Presented here are 15 T cell receptor beta chains from one specimen sequenced in a study of T cells after yellow fever vaccination. From the 5' RACE reads, TCRdb called clonotypes with MiXCR, one entry per CDR3 protein. Of 620,000 or so distinct CDR3 sequences in the sample, 9% to 15% were seen once. The sample consisted of PBMCs, taken on the day of the yellow fever booster vaccination. The receptors here all came from a man aged 30 to 39 who received the YFV17D yellow fever vaccine.

The table lists this clonotype with a few counts. V and J are TRBV11-2 and TRBJ2-2, with 15 bases that match TRBD2. Trimming cost V 3 bases and J 3 bases; bases outside gene matches: 14. The CDR3 contains 21 residues. The germline gives CDR1 SGHAT, CDR2 FQNNGV. The CDR3 coding sequence is TGTGCCAGCAGCTTTGACGGACTAGCGGGAGGGGTGGTTTGGGACACCGGGGAGCTGTTTTTT. Its translation is CASSFDGLAGGVVWDTGELFF.

This clonotype was seen repeatedly, ten times or more. V is TRBV12-3 or TRBV12-4 and J is TRBJ1-5; possibly TRBD1 for D (6 bases). Trimming cost V 2 bases and J 7 bases, with 12 bases left between them. CDR3 length: 14 residues. The CDR3 coding sequence is TGTGCCAGCAGTTTACTGGACAGAACCCAGCCCCAGCATTTT. Translated, it gives CASSLLDRTQPQHF.

The chain carries TRBV5-5 and TRBJ2-1, with D unclear. V shed 0 bases and J shed 1 base, with 11 bases lying between them. In germline, CDR1 is SGHKS, CDR2 YYEKEE (reference sequence). The CDR3 has 16 residues. The CDR3 region is CASSLGGWDSYNEQFF. The CDR3 bases are TGTGCCAGCAGCTTGGGGGGTTGGGATTCCTACAATGAGCAGTTCTTC. The variable domain in full, with the rest retrieved from reference TRBV5-5 and TRBJ2-1, is DAGVTQSPTHLIKTRGQQVTLRCSPISGHKSVSWYQQVLGQGPQFIFQYYEKEERGRGNFPDRFSARQFPNYSSELNVNALLLGDSALYLCASSLGGWDSYNEQFFGPGTRLTVL.

This clonotype turned up a few times. The chain joins TRBV5-6 to TRBJ2-7; a weak D match, TRBD2 (6 bases). V lost 1 base and J lost 2, with 13 bases in between. This CDR3 has 15 amino acids. The germline V gene has CDR1 SGHDT and CDR2 YYEEEE. The CDR3 sequence: CASSLRLALTYEQYF. The DNA for the CDR3 is TGTGCCAGCAGCTTGCGGCTAGCGTTGACCTACGAGCAGTACTTC.

This chain links TRBV30 with TRBJ1-5, with D possibly matching TRBD1 (6 bases). CDR1 and CDR2 (germline): GTSNPN, SVGIG (reference sequence). Trimming pared 4 bases from V and 9 bases from J, leaving 13 bases between. CDR3 length: 12 amino acids. This chain's CDR3 is CAWNTEGGPQHF. As DNA, the CDR3 is TGTGCCTGGAACACGGAGGGGGGGCCCCAGCATTTT.

This clonotype was observed at least ten times. V gene TRBV6-5 combines with J gene TRBJ2-7; 11 nucleotides match TRBD2. Germline-derived CDR1 and CDR2 are MNHEY and SVGAGI. This CDR3 spans 16 amino acids. Germline trimming cut 4 bases from V and 6 bases from J; bases unmatched to any gene: 11. The CDR3 sequence is CASSSLRLAGIFEQYF. Here the CDR3 DNA reads TGTGCCAGCAGTTCCCTCCGACTAGCGGGAATTTTCGAGCAGTACTTC.

The sample holds a few counts of this clonotype. The V and J genes are TRBV7-2 and TRBJ2-7; 8 bases are a match to TRBD2. With 4 bases clipped from V and 7 bases from J, the junction kept 9 bases outside the gene matches. CDR1 is SGHTA and CDR2 is FQGNSA in the germline V gene. This CDR3 is built from 14 residues. The CDR3 bases are TGTGCCAGCAGCTACTCGGGGGGGGCGGGAGAGCAGTACTTC. It codes for CASSYSGGAGEQYF.

This clonotype was found a few times. The V and J genes are TRBV14 and TRBJ2-5, with D perhaps matching TRBD2 (5 bases). CDR1 SGHDN and CDR2 FVKESK come from the germline V gene. CDR3 size: 16 residues. The V end was cut by 2 bases, the J end by 1 base, with 14 bases between. CDR3 residues: CASSQPVLTTQETQYF. The CDR3 DNA reads TGTGCCAGCAGCCAACCCGTCCTGACTACCCAAGAGACCCAGTACTTC.

This rearrangement joins TRBV20-1 to TRBJ2-5; D unclear. V was trimmed by 0 bases and J by 5 bases, leaving 13 bases between them. This CDR3 spans 14 amino acids. Germline values: CDR1 DFQATT, CDR2 SNEGSKA (reference sequence). This CDR3 is CSARDPQTEETQYF. CDR3 nucleotides: TGCAGTGCTAGAGATCCTCAAACGGAGGAGACCCAGTACTTC.

In the case of this clonotype: Its ends do not fully match the called genes, so a read error is possible. J is TRBJ2-1 and V is TRBV20-1; 10 nucleotides agree with TRBD2. The CDR3 is 16 residues long. Germline V gives CDR1 DFQATT, CDR2 SNEGSKA (reference sequence). The DNA of the CDR3 is TGCAGTGCTAGTCACCCTAGCGGGAGTAGCTACAATGAGCTGTTCTTC. It translates to CSASHPSGSSYNELFF.

The chain recombines TRBV20-1 with TRBJ2-4, with D unclear. The CDR3 consists of 15 residues. Germline CDR1 is DFQATT and CDR2 is SNEGSKA (reference sequence). V was shortened by 1 base and J by 2 bases, with 12 bases between the two germline ends. CDR3 nucleotides: TGCAGTGCTAGAGGCCAGACTGTATCCAAAAACATTCAGTACTTC. It encodes CSARGQTVSKNIQYF.

The CDR3 bases are TGTGCCAGCATGGCCGGGGGACTAGCGAACTACAATGAGCAGTTCTTC. Its protein is CASMAGGLANYNEQFF. The rearrangement joins TRBV27 to TRBJ2-1, with 10 bases that match TRBD2. Per germline, CDR1 MNHEY and CDR2 SMNVEV (reference sequence). V lost 7 bases and J lost 3; bases outside the gene matches: 9. This CDR3 comprises 16 residues.

The chain is built from TRBV6-5 and TRBJ1-1; TRBD1 might be the D (5 bases). Trimming took 4 bases from V and 10 from J, leaving 16 bases between them. The CDR3 is 13 amino acids. Germline CDR1 and CDR2: MNHEY and SVGAGI. The CDR3 protein is CASSSSPGLVAFF. DNA for the CDR3: TGTGCCAGCAGTTCGTCTCCAGGGCTTGTAGCTTTCTTT.

There are a few counts of this clonotype. The chain combines TRBV21-1 with TRBJ2-1; no DNA check was done on the table's D call, TRBD1. TRBV21-1 is a pseudogene locus. The CDR3 spans 15 residues. CDR3 amino acids: CASSNFPPLDNEQFF. The CDR3 region has the DNA TGTGCCAGCAGCAATTTCCCCCCCCTCGACAATGAGCAGTTCTTC.

The rearrangement uses TRBV20-1 and TRBJ2-5; 7 bases are a match to TRBD2. Germline CDR1 DFQATT, CDR2 SNEGSKA (reference sequence). The CDR3 spans 12 residues. CDR3: CGGVQNQETQYF. Here the CDR3 DNA reads TGCGGGGGGGTCCAAAACCAAGAGACCCAGTACTTC.